This TCR beta chain was captured by sequencing in a study of control samples from healthy donors and cancer patients. Measured with immunoSEQ multiplex PCR; TCRdb has only the in-frame clones, and not every one. The sample has some 200,000 clones; roughly 93% are singletons. The germline gives CDR1 SGHDN, CDR2 FVKESK. Germline trimming cut 8 bases from V and 2 bases from J; bases unmatched to any gene: 13. The CDR3 is 17 residues long. What was sequenced was blood. The chain recombines TRBV14 with TRBJ2-2; 8 bases line up with TRBD2. The clonotype was recovered from a man aged 18 to 30 in good health. CDR3 coding DNA: TGTGCCAGCTCGGGAGTATGGCGGGGGGCCAACACCGGGGAGCTGTTTTTT. It yields the protein CASSGVWRGANTGELFF.